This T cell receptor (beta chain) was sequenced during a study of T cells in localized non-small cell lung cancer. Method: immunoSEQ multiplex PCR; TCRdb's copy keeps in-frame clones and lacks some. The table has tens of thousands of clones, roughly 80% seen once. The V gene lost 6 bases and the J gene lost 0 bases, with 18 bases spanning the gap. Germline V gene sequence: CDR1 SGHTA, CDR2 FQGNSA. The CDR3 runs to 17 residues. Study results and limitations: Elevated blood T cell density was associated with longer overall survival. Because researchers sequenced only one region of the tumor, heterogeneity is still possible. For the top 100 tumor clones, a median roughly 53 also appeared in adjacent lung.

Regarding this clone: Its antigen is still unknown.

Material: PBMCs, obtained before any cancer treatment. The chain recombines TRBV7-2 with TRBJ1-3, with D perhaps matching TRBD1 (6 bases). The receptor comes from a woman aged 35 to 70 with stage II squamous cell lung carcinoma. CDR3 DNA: TGTGCCAGCAGTCTCACAGGGTCCTTAAGCTCTGGAAACACCATATATTTT. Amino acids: CASSLTGSLSSGNTIYF.